The TCR beta chain under discussion was sequenced for a study of OX40 agonist ivuxolimab in advanced cancers. For context, the study as a whole: Ivuxolimab, which targeted the costimulatory receptor OX40 (CD134), was an agonistic, fully human IgG2 monoclonal antibody. Intravenous ivuxolimab was administered to patients every 2 weeks at six dose levels: 0.01, 0.1, 0.3, 1.5, 3 and 10 mg/kg. Among the roughly 50 dose-escalation patients, about 20 had hepatocellular carcinoma, roughly 15 melanoma, 9 renal cell carcinoma and 9 head and neck cancer. In the dose-escalation cohort, 82.7% of patients were male, and the mean age was approximately 60 years, with a range of 23 to 79. Patients were allowed to have had prior anti-PD-1, anti-PD-L1 or anti-CTLA-4 therapy, and around 40% of the dose-escalation patients had previously received checkpoint inhibitors. Partial responses were achieved by three dose-escalation patients, of whom one had hepatocellular carcinoma and two had cutaneous melanoma. The point of sequencing TCRbeta in the periphery was to test whether ivuxolimab changed TCR sequence diversity and drove clonal T-cell expansion. The paper reports the monotherapy dose-escalation portion (N of about 51 patients) of the phase I ivuxolimab trial. General findings and caveats noted by the study authors: Antigen specificity was not determined for the clonally expanded peripheral T cells. At doses of 0.1 to 3.0 mg/kg, clonal expansion of both CD4+ and CD8+ T cells in blood was seen between baseline and week 6. Low levels of normalized T-cell clonal expansion were also shown by some nonresponding patients. In the 0.1-3.0 mg/kg groups, partial responders were among the patients with the lowest normalized peripheral clonal expansion, particularly in CD8+ T cells. After ivuxolimab, more expanded clones were found on average in CD8+ T cells than in CD4+ T cells.

Patients with a history of autoimmune disease or receiving systemic immunosuppression were excluded from the trial. Peripheral blood for TCR sequencing was drawn from every dose cohort at baseline, at cycle 4 day 1 and at cycle 7 day 1. The samples were drawn from a first-in-human, open-label, multicenter phase I dose-escalation trial of ivuxolimab. The trial enrolled adults with locally advanced or metastatic head and neck squamous cell, hepatocellular, melanoma or renal cell carcinoma. CD4+ and CD8+ T cells were sorted separately from peripheral blood before TCR sequencing. V is reduced by 0 bases and J by 0 bases, leaving a spacing of 11 bases between them. Per the germline V gene, MNHNS is the CDR1 and SASEGT is the CDR2. Its CDR3 holds 17 amino acids, cysteine through phenylalanine. The read is trimmed to its CDR3 DNA, 51 bases read in frame from base 1. Genomic DNA was isolated from the sorted cells so that the TCRbeta CDR3 region could be sequenced. The immunoSEQ Assay was used to sequence the TCRbeta CDR3 regions. TCRdb provides this immuneACCESS table in a form limited to in-frame rearrangements. Some clones are lacking; in checked studies, under half of them reflect an unresolved V gene, and why the rest are absent is not known. The sample table lists 75,000 to 100,000 clones, about 89% of them with a count of one. The ten most abundant clones make up about 9% of the sample.

As regards this clone: Which antigen it targets is not known. No per-base quality is available; no much larger clone lies one base away.

This receptor was obtained from an adult with an advanced solid tumor such as melanoma, head and neck, liver or kidney cancer. The sequences come from CD4+ or CD8+ T cells sorted from blood, collected in a trial of the OX40 agonist ivuxolimab. Recombination joined TRBV6-1 with TRBJ1-4; no confident D gene assignment can be made. The CDR3 has the sequence CASSEALPSATNEKLFF. Read as DNA, the sequence is TGTGCCAGCAGTGAAGCGCTTCCCAGTGCAACTAATGAAAAACTGTTTTTT.